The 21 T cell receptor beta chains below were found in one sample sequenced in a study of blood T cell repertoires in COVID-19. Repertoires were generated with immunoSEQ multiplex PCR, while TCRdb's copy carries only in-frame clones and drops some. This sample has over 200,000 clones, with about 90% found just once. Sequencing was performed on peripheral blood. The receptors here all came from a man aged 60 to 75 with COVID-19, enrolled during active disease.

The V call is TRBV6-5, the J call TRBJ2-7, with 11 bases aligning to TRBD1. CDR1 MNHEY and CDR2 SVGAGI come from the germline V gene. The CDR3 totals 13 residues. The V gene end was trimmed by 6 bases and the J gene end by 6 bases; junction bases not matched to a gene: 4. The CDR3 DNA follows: TGTGCCAGCAGGGACAGGGGGCCTGGCGAGCAGTACTTC. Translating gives CASRDRGPGEQYF.

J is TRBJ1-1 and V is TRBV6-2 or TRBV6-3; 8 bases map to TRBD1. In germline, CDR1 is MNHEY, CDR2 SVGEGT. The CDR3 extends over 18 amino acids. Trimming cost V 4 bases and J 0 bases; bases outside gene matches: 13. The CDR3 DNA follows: TGTGCCAGCAGTTCCACACAATACGCAGGGGGCCTGAACACTGAAGCTTTCTTT. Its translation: CASSSTQYAGGLNTEAFF.

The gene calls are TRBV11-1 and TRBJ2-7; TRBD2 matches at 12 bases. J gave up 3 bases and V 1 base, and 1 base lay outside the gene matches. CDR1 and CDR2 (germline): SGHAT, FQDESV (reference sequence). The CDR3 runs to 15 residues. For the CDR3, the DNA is TGTGCCAGCAGCTTAGGACTAGCGGGGGACTACGAGCAGTACTTC. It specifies CASSLGLAGDYEQYF. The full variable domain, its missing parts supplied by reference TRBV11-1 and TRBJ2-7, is EAEVAQSPRYKITEKSQAVAFWCDPISGHATLYWYRQILGQGPELLVQFQDESVVDDSQLPKDRFSAERLKGVDSTLKIQPAELGDSAMYLCASSLGLAGDYEQYFGPGTRLTVT.

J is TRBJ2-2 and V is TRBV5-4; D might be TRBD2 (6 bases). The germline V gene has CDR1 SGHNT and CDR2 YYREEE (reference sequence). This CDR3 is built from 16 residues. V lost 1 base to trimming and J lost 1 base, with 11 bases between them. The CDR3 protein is CASSLRRGGNTGELFF. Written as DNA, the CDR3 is TGTGCCAGCAGCTTGAGGCGGGGAGGGAACACCGGGGAGCTGTTTTTT.

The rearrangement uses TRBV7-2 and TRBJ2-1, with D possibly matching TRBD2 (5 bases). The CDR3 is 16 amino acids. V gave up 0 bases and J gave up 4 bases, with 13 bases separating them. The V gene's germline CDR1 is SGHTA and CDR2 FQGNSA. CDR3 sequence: CASSLAGGLSYNEQFF. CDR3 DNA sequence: TGTGCCAGCAGCTTAGCGGGCGGGCTAAGTTACAATGAGCAGTTCTTC.

This CDR3 reads CASSFPVSPLHF. The CDR3 DNA is TGTGCCAGCAGCTTCCCTGTTTCACCCCTCCACTTT. The chain links TRBV7-2 to TRBJ1-6; unclear D gene. V shed 3 bases and J shed 9 bases, with 6 bases lying between them. Germline values: CDR1 SGHTA, CDR2 FQGNSA. CDR3 length: 12 residues. Drawing the rest from reference TRBV7-2 and TRBJ1-6, the complete variable domain is GAGVSQSPSNKVTEKGKDVELRCDPISGHTALYWYRQSLGQGLEFLIYFQGNSAPDKSGLPSDRFSAERTGGSVSTLTIQRTQQEDSAVYLCASSFPVSPLHFGNGTRLTVT.

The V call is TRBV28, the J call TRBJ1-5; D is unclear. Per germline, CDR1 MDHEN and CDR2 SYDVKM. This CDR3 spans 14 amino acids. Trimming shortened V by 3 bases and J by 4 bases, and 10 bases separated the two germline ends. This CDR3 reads CASSFSQPNQPQHF. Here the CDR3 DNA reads TGTGCCAGCAGTTTCTCACAGCCAAATCAGCCCCAGCATTTT.

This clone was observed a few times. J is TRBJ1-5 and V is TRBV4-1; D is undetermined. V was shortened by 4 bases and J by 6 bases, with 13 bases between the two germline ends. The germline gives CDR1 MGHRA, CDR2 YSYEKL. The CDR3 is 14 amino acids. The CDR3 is CASSPLPEVQPQHF. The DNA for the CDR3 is TGCGCCAGCAGCCCCCTCCCGGAGGTTCAGCCCCAGCATTTT.

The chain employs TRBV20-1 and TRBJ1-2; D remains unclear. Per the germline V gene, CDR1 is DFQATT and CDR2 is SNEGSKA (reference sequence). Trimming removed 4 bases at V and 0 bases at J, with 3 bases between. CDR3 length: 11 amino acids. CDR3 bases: TGCAGTGCTACCACTAACTATGGCTACACCTTC. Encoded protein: CSATTNYGYTF.

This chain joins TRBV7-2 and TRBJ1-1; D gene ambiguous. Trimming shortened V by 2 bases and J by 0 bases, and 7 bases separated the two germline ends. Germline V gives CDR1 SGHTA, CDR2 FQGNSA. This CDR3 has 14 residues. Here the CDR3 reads CASSLMSLNTEAFF. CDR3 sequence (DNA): TGTGCCAGCAGCTTAATGAGCTTGAACACTGAAGCTTTCTTT. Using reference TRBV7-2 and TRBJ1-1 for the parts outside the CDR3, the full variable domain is GAGVSQSPSNKVTEKGKDVELRCDPISGHTALYWYRQSLGQGLEFLIYFQGNSAPDKSGLPSDRFSAERTGGSVSTLTIQRTQQEDSAVYLCASSLMSLNTEAFFGQGTRLTVV.

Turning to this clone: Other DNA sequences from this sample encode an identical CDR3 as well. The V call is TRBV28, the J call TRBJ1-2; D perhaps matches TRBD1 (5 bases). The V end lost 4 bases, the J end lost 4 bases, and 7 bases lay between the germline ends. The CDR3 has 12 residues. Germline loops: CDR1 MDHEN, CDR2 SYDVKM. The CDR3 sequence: CASSWGGYGYTF. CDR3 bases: TGTGCCAGCAGTTGGGGGGGCTATGGCTACACCTTC.

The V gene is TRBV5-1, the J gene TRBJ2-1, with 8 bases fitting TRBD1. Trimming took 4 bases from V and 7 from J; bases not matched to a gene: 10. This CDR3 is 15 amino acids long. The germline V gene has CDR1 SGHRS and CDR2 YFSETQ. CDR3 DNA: TGCGCCAGCAGCCTGGGGTCAGGGGGCGGGAATGAGCAGTTCTTC. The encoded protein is CASSLGSGGGNEQFF.

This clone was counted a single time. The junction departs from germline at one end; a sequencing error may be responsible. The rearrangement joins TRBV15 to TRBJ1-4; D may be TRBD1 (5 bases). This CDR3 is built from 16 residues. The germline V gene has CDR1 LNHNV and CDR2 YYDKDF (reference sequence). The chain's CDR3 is CATSREWGGTNEKPFF. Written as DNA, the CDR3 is TGTGCCACCAGCAGAGAATGGGGTGGGACTAATGAAAAACCGTTTTTT.

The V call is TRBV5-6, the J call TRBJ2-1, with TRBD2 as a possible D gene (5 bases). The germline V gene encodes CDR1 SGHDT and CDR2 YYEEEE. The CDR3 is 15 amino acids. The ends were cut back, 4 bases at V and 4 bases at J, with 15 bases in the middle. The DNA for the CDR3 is TGTGCCAGCAGCCCACCGGGAAGGAGGTACAATGAGCAGTTCTTC. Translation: CASSPPGRRYNEQFF.

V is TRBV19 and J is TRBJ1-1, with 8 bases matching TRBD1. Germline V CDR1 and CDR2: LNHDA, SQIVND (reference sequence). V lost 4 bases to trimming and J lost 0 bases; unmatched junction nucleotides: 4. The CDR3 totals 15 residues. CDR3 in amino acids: CASSTQDRVNTEAFF. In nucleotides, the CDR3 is TGTGCCAGTAGTACCCAGGACAGGGTGAACACTGAAGCTTTCTTT.

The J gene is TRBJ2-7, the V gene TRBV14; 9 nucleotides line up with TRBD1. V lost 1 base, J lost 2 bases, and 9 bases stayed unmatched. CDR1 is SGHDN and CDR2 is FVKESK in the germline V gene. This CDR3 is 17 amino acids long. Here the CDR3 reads CASSQGTGAPNPYEQYF. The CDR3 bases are TGTGCCAGCAGCCAAGGGACAGGGGCCCCAAACCCCTACGAGCAGTACTTC.

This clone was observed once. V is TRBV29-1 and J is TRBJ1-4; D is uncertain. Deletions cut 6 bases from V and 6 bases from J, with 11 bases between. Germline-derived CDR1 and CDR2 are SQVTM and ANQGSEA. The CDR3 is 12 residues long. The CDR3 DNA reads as TGCAGCGTCGGGGAGCGGTATGAAAAACTGTTTTTT. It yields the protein CSVGERYEKLFF. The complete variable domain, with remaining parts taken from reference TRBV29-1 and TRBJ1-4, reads SAVISQKPSRDICQRGTSLTIQCQVDSQVTMMFWYRQQPGQSLTLIATANQGSEATYESGFVIDKFPISRPNLTFSTLTVSNMSPEDSSIYLCSVGERYEKLFFGSGTQLSVL.

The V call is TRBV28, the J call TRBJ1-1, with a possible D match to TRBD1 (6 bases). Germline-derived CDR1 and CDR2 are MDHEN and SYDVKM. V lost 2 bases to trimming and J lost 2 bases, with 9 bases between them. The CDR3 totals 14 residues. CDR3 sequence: CASSLEGVNTEAFF. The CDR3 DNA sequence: TGTGCCAGCAGTTTAGAGGGGGTAAACACTGAAGCTTTCTTT.

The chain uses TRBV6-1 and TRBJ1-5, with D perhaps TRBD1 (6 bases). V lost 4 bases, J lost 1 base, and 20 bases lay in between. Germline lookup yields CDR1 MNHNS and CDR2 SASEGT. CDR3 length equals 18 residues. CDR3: CASSGLRAGVPSNQPQHF. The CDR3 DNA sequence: TGTGCCAGCAGTGGCTTAAGGGCAGGGGTCCCGAGCAATCAGCCCCAGCATTTT.

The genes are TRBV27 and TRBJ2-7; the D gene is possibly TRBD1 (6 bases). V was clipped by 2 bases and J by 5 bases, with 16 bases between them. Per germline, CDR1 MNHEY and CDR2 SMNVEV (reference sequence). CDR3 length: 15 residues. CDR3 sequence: CASSLIGQGSNEQYF. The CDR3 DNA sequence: TGTGCCAGCAGTTTAATTGGTCAGGGGTCCAACGAGCAGTACTTC.

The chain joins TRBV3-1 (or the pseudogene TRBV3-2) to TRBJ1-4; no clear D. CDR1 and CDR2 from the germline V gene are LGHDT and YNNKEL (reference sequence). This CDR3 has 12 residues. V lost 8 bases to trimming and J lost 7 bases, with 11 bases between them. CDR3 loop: CASRTSGEKLFF. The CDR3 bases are TGTGCCAGCCGCACCTCCGGTGAAAAACTGTTTTTT.